This T cell receptor (beta chain) was retrieved from a study of OX40 agonist ivuxolimab in advanced cancers. Overall study context: It was ivuxolimab, an agonistic anti-OX40 (CD134) antibody, that patients were treated with. Hepatocellular carcinoma, melanoma, renal cell or head and neck cancer occurred in dose-escalation patients. Three partial responders included one hepatocellular carcinoma patient and two cutaneous melanoma patients.

This clone was found once. The repertoire was sequenced with immunoSEQ multiplex PCR; TCRdb's copy has only in-frame clones and lacks some. The profile shows 55,000 to 90,000 clones, 65% to 85% of them singletons. The CDR3 has 15 residues. The V end lost 0 bases, the J end lost 4 bases, and 11 bases lay between the germline ends. Germline CDR1 KGHSH, CDR2 LQKENI. V usage is TRBV18 and J usage is TRBJ2-3, with D uncertain. The sequence was collected from an adult with an advanced solid tumor such as melanoma, head and neck, liver or kidney cancer. This specimen was CD4+ or CD8+ T cells sorted from blood, taken in a trial of the OX40 agonist ivuxolimab. CDR3: CASSPPFTSPDTQYF. The CDR3 coding sequence is TGTGCCAGCTCACCACCGTTCACTTCTCCAGATACGCAGTATTTT.